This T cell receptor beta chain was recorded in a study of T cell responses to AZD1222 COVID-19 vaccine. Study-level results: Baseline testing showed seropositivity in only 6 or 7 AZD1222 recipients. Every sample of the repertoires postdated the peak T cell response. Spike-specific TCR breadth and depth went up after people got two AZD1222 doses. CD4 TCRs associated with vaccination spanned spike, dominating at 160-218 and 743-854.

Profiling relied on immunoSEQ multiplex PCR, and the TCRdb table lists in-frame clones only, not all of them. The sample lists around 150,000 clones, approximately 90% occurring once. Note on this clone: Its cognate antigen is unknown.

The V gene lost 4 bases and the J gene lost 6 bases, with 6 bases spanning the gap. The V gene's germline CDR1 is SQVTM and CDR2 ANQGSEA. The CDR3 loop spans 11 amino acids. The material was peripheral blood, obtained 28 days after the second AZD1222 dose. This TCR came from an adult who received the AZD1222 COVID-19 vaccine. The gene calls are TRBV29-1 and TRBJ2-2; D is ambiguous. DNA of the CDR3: TGCAGCGTTGCCCACGCCGGGGAGCTGTTTTTT. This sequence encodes CSVAHAGELFF.